The rows below give T cell receptor beta chains drawn from one sample of a study of blood T cell repertoires in COVID-19. Sequencing used immunoSEQ multiplex PCR; TCRdb keeps in-frame clones, though not all of them. The repertoire holds 25,000 to 35,000 clones, with 70% to 90% as singletons. Sequenced sample: peripheral blood. The receptors shown here come from a man in his fifties or sixties with active COVID-19. The CDR3 runs from the conserved cysteine through the conserved F or W. A D gene is named only where the DNA matches it firmly. A clone size is listed for some rows: how often the clone was seen (once, few, many), or a class if it is expanded.

d_call j_call clone_size v_call cdr3_aa cdr3_nt
TRBD1 TRBJ1-1 . TRBV6-5 CASRVTGDAEAFF TGTGCCAGCAGAGTGACAGGGGATGCTGAAGCTTTCTTT
. TRBJ2-3 . TRBV3-1/TRBV3-2 CASSPVGADTQYF TGTGCCAGCAGCCCAGTCGGGGCAGATACGCAGTATTTT
. TRBJ2-1 . TRBV5-8 CASSSSLGLGNEQFF TGTGCCAGCAGTTCCAGCCTGGGTCTCGGGAATGAGCAGTTCTTC
TRBD2 TRBJ2-2 . TRBV27 CASSLRERTGELFF TGTGCCAGCAGTTTGCGGGAGAGGACCGGGGAGCTGTTTTTT
. TRBJ1-5 . TRBV18 CASSTQGTNQPQHF TGTGCCAGCTCAACTCAGGGAACCAATCAGCCCCAGCATTTT
. TRBJ2-5 . TRBV4-1 CASSQVGDWVWRETQYF TGCGCCAGCAGCCAAGTTGGGGACTGGGTATGGCGAGAGACCCAGTACTTC
TRBD2 TRBJ2-7 few TRBV10-3 CAIKASGGSPQESSYEQYF TGTGCCATCAAGGCCTCGGGGGGAAGCCCCCAAGAAAGTTCCTACGAGCAGTACTTC
. TRBJ1-4 . TRBV27 CASSTTFGGANEKLFF TGTGCCAGCAGTACGACCTTCGGGGGGGCTAATGAAAAACTGTTTTTT
TRBD2 TRBJ2-7 . TRBV6-6 CASSSGTSVGEQYF TGTGCCAGCAGTTCCGGGACTAGCGTCGGCGAGCAGTACTTC
. TRBJ1-1 . TRBV5-4 CASSLLRGGSTGEAFF TGTGCCAGCAGCTTGCTCAGGGGCGGTAGTACAGGTGAAGCTTTCTTT
. TRBJ2-5 . TRBV5-1 CASSPAVVIQETQYF TGCGCCAGCAGCCCGGCGGTGGTTATCCAAGAGACCCAGTACTTC
TRBD1 TRBJ2-7 few TRBV19 CASSGTVGMGQYF TGTGCCAGTAGCGGGACAGTGGGGATGGGGCAGTACTTC
. TRBJ2-4 few TRBV5-6 CASSLGQILAKNIQYF TGTGCCAGCAGCTTGGGGCAGATCTTAGCCAAAAACATTCAGTACTTC
TRBD2 TRBJ2-5 . TRBV27 CASSWVGLAGPETQYF TGTGCCAGCAGTTGGGTAGGACTAGCGGGACCGGAGACCCAGTACTTC
TRBD1 TRBJ1-5 once TRBV6-2/TRBV6-3 CASSYRIRQGWKPQHF TGTGCCAGCAGTTACCGCATCCGACAGGGGTGGAAGCCCCAGCATTTT
TRBD2 TRBJ2-3 . TRBV9 CASSKLARTDTQYF TGTGCCAGCAGCAAACTAGCGCGCACAGATACGCAGTATTTT
. TRBJ1-6 . TRBV4-2 CASSQRGSDQGSSPLHF TGTGCCAGCAGCCAAAGGGGCTCTGACCAGGGGAGCTCACCCCTCCACTTT
. TRBJ2-1 . TRBV10-2 CASSDGDSHREQFF TGCGCCAGCAGTGATGGGGACTCCCACAGGGAGCAGTTCTTC
. TRBJ2-4 . TRBV5-1 CASSSLLGDKNIQYF TGCGCCAGCAGCTCTTTGTTAGGGGACAAAAACATTCAGTACTTC
TRBD1 TRBJ1-1 . TRBV29-1 CSAIRDRNTEAFF TGCAGCGCCATCCGGGACAGGAACACTGAAGCTTTCTTT
TRBD1 TRBJ2-7 . TRBV7-8 CASSLADGTAPSYEQYF TGTGCCAGCAGCTTAGCCGACGGGACAGCACCCTCCTACGAGCAGTACTTC
TRBD1 TRBJ1-1 . TRBV2 CASSGDRGTEAFF TGTGCCAGCAGTGGGGACAGGGGCACTGAAGCTTTCTTT
. TRBJ2-3 . TRBV4-2 CASSQAGGARRTDTQYF TGTGCCAGCAGCCAAGCGGGGGGCGCCCGGCGGACAGATACGCAGTATTTT
TRBD2 TRBJ2-5 . TRBV2 CASRPSGSSETQYF TGTGCCAGCAGGCCTAGCGGGAGCTCGGAGACCCAGTACTTC
. TRBJ1-3 few TRBV7-2 CASSLGPSGNTIYF TGTGCCAGCAGCTTAGGGCCCTCTGGAAACACCATATATTTT
. TRBJ2-3 . TRBV27 CASSLFLSTDTQYF TGTGCCAGCAGTTTGTTTCTAAGCACAGATACGCAGTATTTT
. TRBJ2-7 . TRBV5-5 CASSWAVTSAYEQYF TGTGCCAGCAGCTGGGCAGTAACCTCCGCCTACGAGCAGTACTTC
. TRBJ1-6 . TRBV5-6 CASSFGQVNSPLHF TGTGCCAGCAGCTTTGGTCAGGTGAATTCACCCCTCCACTTT
. TRBJ2-2 few TRBV7-9 CASSLLAHNTGELFF TGTGCCAGCAGCTTACTAGCGCACAACACCGGGGAGCTGTTTTTT
TRBD2 TRBJ2-5 . TRBV6-5 CASRLAGNQETQYF TGTGCCAGCAGGCTAGCGGGTAATCAAGAGACCCAGTACTTC
. TRBJ2-1 once TRBV29-1 CSVAAGVRDEQFF TGCAGCGTTGCCGCAGGGGTGAGGGATGAGCAGTTCTTC
. TRBJ1-2 . TRBV6-5 CASRTGTEGLYGYTF TGTGCCAGCAGAACCGGGACGGAGGGGTTGTATGGCTACACCTTC
. TRBJ1-2 . TRBV5-4 CASSLGTATPYGYTF TGTGCCAGCAGCTTGGGGACAGCCACCCCCTATGGCTACACCTTC
TRBD2 TRBJ2-3 . TRBV5-6 CASSLRLAGGPDTQYF TGTGCCAGCAGCTTACGACTAGCGGGAGGACCGGATACGCAGTATTTT
TRBD2 TRBJ2-1 . TRBV18 CASSPGTSAVEQFF TGTGCCAGCTCACCAGGGACTAGCGCTGTTGAGCAGTTCTTC
TRBD2 TRBJ2-1 . TRBV5-1 CASSLGTSGYNEQFF TGCGCCAGCAGCTTGGGGACTAGCGGCTACAATGAGCAGTTCTTC
. TRBJ2-7 . TRBV6-5 CASSYGDSSYEQYF TGTGCCAGCAGTTACGGCGACAGCTCCTACGAGCAGTACTTC
. TRBJ2-2 . TRBV6-4 CASSEANTGELFF TGTGCCAGCAGTGAAGCAAACACCGGGGAGCTGTTTTTT
TRBD2 TRBJ2-7 . TRBV5-8 CASSYRVAGSGEQYF TGTGCCAGCAGCTATCGGGTAGCGGGGAGTGGAGAGCAGTACTTC
. TRBJ1-3 few TRBV5-1 CASSIADSSGNTIYF TGCGCCAGCAGCATCGCGGACAGCTCCGGAAACACCATATATTTT